Each of the 22 T cell receptor beta chains below was sequenced from the same sample in a study of blood T cell repertoires in COVID-19. The repertoire was sequenced with immunoSEQ multiplex PCR; TCRdb's copy has only in-frame clones and lacks some. The repertoire holds 300,000 to 400,000 clones, with 87% as singletons. Sample: PBMCs or T cells enriched from blood (not recorded which). These receptor sequences come from a woman aged 30 to 39 who had recovered from COVID-19.

The chain has TRBV2 and TRBJ2-7, with TRBD1 matching 10 bases. The ends lost 6 bases at V and 5 bases at J; junction bases unmatched: 13. Germline loops: CDR1 SNHLY, CDR2 FYNNEI. This CDR3 has 16 residues. The CDR3 is CASRDNPGQGFHEQYF. CDR3 sequence (DNA): TGTGCCAGCAGAGACAATCCGGGACAGGGGTTCCACGAGCAGTACTTC.

The chain is built from TRBV5-1 and TRBJ2-5; 11 bases are a match to TRBD1. V gave up 7 bases and J gave up 2 bases; unmatched junction bases: 10. The CDR3 has 16 residues. The germline CDR1 and CDR2 sequences are SGHRS and YFSETQ. In nucleotides, the CDR3 is TGCGCCAGCCGGTTCGGGACAGGGGGTAGACAAGAGACCCAGTACTTC. Protein sequence: CASRFGTGGRQETQYF.

This clone showed up just once. The chain employs TRBV13 and TRBJ1-5, with TRBD1 matching over 7 bases. The germline CDR1 and CDR2 sequences are PRHDT and FYEKMQ (reference sequence). V gave up 5 bases and J gave up 3 bases; unmatched junction bases: 7. The CDR3 length is 15 residues. The CDR3 reads CASSSRDSPNQPQHF. Written as DNA, the CDR3 is TGTGCCAGCAGCAGCCGGGACAGCCCCAATCAGCCCCAGCATTTT.

The V and J genes are TRBV28 and TRBJ2-7; weak D call: TRBD1 (6 bases). Germline V gives CDR1 MDHEN, CDR2 SYDVKM. There are 12 residues in the CDR3. Trimming removed 11 bases from V and 3 bases from J, with 14 bases in between. CDR3 bases: TGTGCCGGAGCCGGGACAAGCTACGAGCAGTACTTC. It translates to CAGAGTSYEQYF.

The chain is built from TRBV28 and TRBJ1-6; 7 bases align to TRBD1. The CDR3 totals 13 residues. V dropped 7 bases and J dropped 10; count of bases not matched to a gene: 7. Germline-derived CDR1 and CDR2 are MDHEN and SYDVKM. CDR3 nucleotide sequence: TGTGCCAGCAAAGACAGGGCCGGGTCACCCCTCCACTTT. Its protein product is CASKDRAGSPLHF. The whole variable domain, filled in from reference TRBV28 and TRBJ1-6, reads DVKVTQSSRYLVKRTGEKVFLECVQDMDHENMFWYRQDPGLGLRLIYFSYDVKMKEKGDIPEGYSVSREKKERFSLILESASTNQTSMYLCASKDRAGSPLHFGNGTRLTVT.

The rearrangement joins TRBV25-1 to TRBJ1-6; D is uncertain. Germline V gives CDR1 MGHDK, CDR2 SYGVNS. The CDR3 totals 15 residues. V gave up 3 bases and J gave up 6 bases, with 12 bases separating them. The CDR3 nucleotides are TGTGCCAGCAGTGATCCAGCGGACCCTAATTCACCCCTCCACTTT. It is translated as CASSDPADPNSPLHF.

The chain is built from TRBV6-5 and TRBJ1-2, with D maybe TRBD1 (5 bases). With 7 bases removed from V and 13 bases from J, the gap between germline ends came to 19 bases. Germline assignment: CDR1 MNHEY and CDR2 SVGAGI. CDR3 length: 12 amino acids. Written as DNA, the CDR3 is TGTGCCAGCACCGAGGCGCAGGGCCGAGCCACCTTC. This sequence encodes CASTEAQGRATF.

V gene TRBV11-2 combines with J gene TRBJ1-3, with TRBD1 matching 8 bases. CDR1 and CDR2 from the germline V gene are SGHAT and FQNNGV. The CDR3 has 15 amino acids. After removal of 5 bases from V and 0 bases from J, the junction contained 3 bases not matched to a gene. DNA of the CDR3: TGTGCCAGCAGCGGGACAGGTTTCTCTGGAAACACCATATATTTT. This translates into CASSGTGFSGNTIYF. Full variable domain (remainder filled in from reference TRBV11-2 and TRBJ1-3): EAGVAQSPRYKIIEKRQSVAFWCNPISGHATLYWYQQILGQGPKLLIQFQNNGVVDDSQLPKDRFSAERLKGVDSTLKIQPAKLEDSAVYLCASSGTGFSGNTIYFGEGSWLTVV.

In its sample, this clone was seen once. The gene calls are TRBV28 and TRBJ2-5; D is unresolved. The CDR3 covers 12 residues. Germline CDR1 and CDR2: MDHEN and SYDVKM. The V gene lost 5 bases and the J gene lost 5 bases, with 9 bases spanning the gap. CDR3 in DNA: TGTGCCAGCAGTCCCCTCGGGGAGACCCAGTACTTC. This codes for CASSPLGETQYF.

The chain joins TRBV18 to TRBJ1-2; D might be TRBD1 (6 bases). Trimming cost V 3 bases and J 6 bases, with 11 bases left between them. CDR1 and CDR2 (germline): KGHSH, LQKENI. The CDR3 spans 13 residues. CDR3 protein: CASSPNSGDGYTF. CDR3 coding DNA: TGTGCCAGCTCACCGAACTCAGGGGATGGCTACACCTTC.

V is TRBV2 and J is TRBJ2-7; tentatively, D is TRBD1 (6 bases). The V and J ends lost 6 bases and 4 bases respectively, with 10 bases between them. Per germline, CDR1 SNHLY and CDR2 FYNNEI. This CDR3 has 12 amino acids. For the CDR3, the DNA is TGTGCCAGCAGGGACAGTATTTACGAGCAGTACTTC. Amino acid sequence: CASRDSIYEQYF. Full variable domain (outside the CDR3, taken from reference TRBV2 and TRBJ2-7): EPEVTQTPSHQVTQMGQEVILRCVPISNHLYFYWYRQILGQKVEFLVSFYNNEISEKSEIFDDQFSVERPDGSNFTLKIRSTKLEDSAMYFCASRDSIYEQYFGPGTRLTVT.

V usage is TRBV19 and J usage is TRBJ2-1, with D perhaps TRBD1 (6 bases). Between the trimmed V and J ends, which lost 3 bases and 4 bases, there was a span of 16 bases. The V gene's germline CDR1 is LNHDA and CDR2 SQIVND (reference sequence). This CDR3 contains 16 residues. Here the CDR3 reads CASSMDPRGTYNEQFF. DNA for the CDR3: TGTGCCAGTAGTATGGACCCCAGGGGAACTTACAATGAGCAGTTCTTC.

The CDR3 here is CASSQEGARVLITDTQYF. DNA of the CDR3: TGTGCCAGCAGCCAAGAAGGAGCCAGGGTCCTAATCACAGATACGCAGTATTTT. V and J are TRBV14 and TRBJ2-3; D perhaps matches TRBD1 (5 bases). The germline V gene encodes CDR1 SGHDN and CDR2 FVKESK. The CDR3 covers 18 residues. Trimming pared 0 bases from V and 2 bases from J, leaving 18 bases between.

The chain has TRBV25-1 and TRBJ1-5, with a weak D call TRBD1 (5 bases). The V end was cut by 5 bases, the J end by 5 bases, with 13 bases between. The V gene's germline CDR1 is MGHDK and CDR2 SYGVNS. The CDR3 is 14 amino acids. This CDR3 reads CASSRGGVDQPQHF. Written as DNA, the CDR3 is TGTGCCAGCAGTCGGGGAGGGGTTGATCAGCCCCAGCATTTT.

The chain carries TRBV7-9 and TRBJ1-4, with 12 bases fitting TRBD1. The germline CDR1 and CDR2 sequences are SEHNR and FQNEAQ (reference sequence). Losses at the gene ends were 5 bases for V and 7 bases for J; bases not matched to a gene: 5. The CDR3 sequence is 15 residues long. CDR3 sequence (DNA): TGTGCCAGCAGCACCGGGGACAGGGGGCCTGAAAAACTGTTTTTT. Translating gives CASSTGDRGPEKLFF.

This chain connects TRBV3-1 (or the pseudogene TRBV3-2) to TRBJ1-5; D remains ambiguous. The CDR3 is 17 amino acids. V dropped 0 bases and J dropped 0 bases, with 12 bases sitting between them. The germline V gene has CDR1 LGHDT and CDR2 YNNKEL (reference sequence). This chain's CDR3 is CASSQDFSYYSNQPQHF. DNA of the CDR3: TGTGCCAGCAGCCAAGATTTCAGCTACTATAGCAATCAGCCCCAGCATTTT.

This clone was detected ten times or more. J is TRBJ2-7 and V is TRBV27; 9 bases agree with TRBD1. V was clipped by 6 bases and J by 1 base; unmatched bases: 4. From germline, CDR1 is MNHEY and CDR2 SMNVEV (reference sequence). The CDR3 sequence is 14 residues long. The CDR3 loop reads CASRTGGGSYEQYF. The CDR3 DNA sequence: TGTGCCAGCAGGACAGGGGGGGGATCCTACGAGCAGTACTTC.

The chain carries TRBV11-2 and TRBJ2-5; D is possibly TRBD1 (6 bases). The length of the CDR3 is 15 residues. V shed 10 bases and J shed 0 bases, with 18 bases lying between them. Looked up from germline, CDR1 is SGHAT and CDR2 is FQNNGV. The CDR3 region is CATARPGDNQETQYF. In DNA, the CDR3 is TGTGCCACCGCCCGGCCTGGGGACAACCAAGAGACCCAGTACTTC.

The chain has TRBV5-1 and TRBJ2-1; 9 nucleotides agree with TRBD2. This CDR3 spans 15 amino acids. The junction had 11 bases not matched to a gene; V was cut back by 3 bases and J by 10 bases. CDR1 and CDR2 from the germline V gene are SGHRS and YFSETQ. DNA of the CDR3: TGCGCCAGCAGCTCAAGCGGGGGGCCCGAGGGAGAGCAGTTCTTC. This encodes CASSSSGGPEGEQFF.

The gene calls are TRBV10-3 and TRBJ2-5; 7 bases match TRBD2. Germline assignment: CDR1 ENHRY and CDR2 SYGVKD. Unmatched junction bases numbered 3, after V lost 7 bases and J lost 1 base. The CDR3 runs 13 residues. The CDR3 DNA is TGTGCCATCAAGGGGACTATCCAAGAGACCCAGTACTTC. It codes for CAIKGTIQETQYF.

The chain recombines TRBV28 with TRBJ1-2; no clear D. The CDR3 totals 11 residues. V dropped 4 bases and J dropped 4 bases, with 4 bases sitting between them. Germline lookup yields CDR1 MDHEN and CDR2 SYDVKM. CDR3 region: CASSYGYGYTF. The CDR3 DNA reads TGTGCCAGCAGTTACGGCTATGGCTACACCTTC.

This chain connects TRBV9 to TRBJ2-7; D is perhaps TRBD1 (6 bases). Trimming stripped 0 bases from V and 1 base from J, with 14 bases between. CDR1 is SGDLS, CDR2 YYNGEE, per germline. The CDR3 length is 16 residues. CDR3 in amino acids: CASSVDPQGRSYEQYF. The CDR3 DNA follows: TGTGCCAGCAGCGTAGACCCACAGGGACGTTCCTACGAGCAGTACTTC. Full variable domain (outside the CDR3, taken from reference TRBV9 and TRBJ2-7): DSGVTQTPKHLITATGQRVTLRCSPRSGDLSVYWYQQSLDQGLQFLIQYYNGEERAKGNILERFSAQQFPDLHSELNLSSLELGDSALYFCASSVDPQGRSYEQYFGPGTRLTVT.